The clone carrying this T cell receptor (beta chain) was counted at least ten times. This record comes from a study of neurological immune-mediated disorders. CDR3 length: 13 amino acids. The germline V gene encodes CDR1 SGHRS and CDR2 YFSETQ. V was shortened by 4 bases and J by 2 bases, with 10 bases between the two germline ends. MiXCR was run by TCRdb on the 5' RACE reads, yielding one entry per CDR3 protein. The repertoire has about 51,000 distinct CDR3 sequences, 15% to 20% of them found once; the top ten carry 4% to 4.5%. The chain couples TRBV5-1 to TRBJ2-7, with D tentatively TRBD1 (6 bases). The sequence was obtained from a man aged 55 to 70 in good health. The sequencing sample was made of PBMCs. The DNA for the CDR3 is TGCGCCAGCAGCATAAGGACAGCCTACGAGCAGTACTTC. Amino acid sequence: CASSIRTAYEQYF.